The clone carrying this T cell receptor (beta chain) was detected once. The data belong to a study of blood T cell repertoires in COVID-19. On the study more broadly: The United States, Italy and Spain were the sources of the acute and convalescent COVID-19 samples. Nucleic acid was either cDNA or gDNA, and it came from T cells, B-cell-depleted T cells, or PBMCs.

Per the study methods: Cell counts per sample came from amplifying reference gene primers. Assay: immunoSEQ multiplex PCR; the TCRdb copy retains only in-frame clones and omits some. V, J and clone size reflect that table, while D and trimming were determined from the DNA. The sample includes under 300,000 clones, roughly 91% seen only once; the top ten take just under 1%. This receptor was identified in a woman aged 40-49 years who had recovered from COVID-19. The sample consisted of peripheral blood.

CDR3 region: CASSPHSGNTIYF. CDR3 nucleotide sequence: TGTGCCAGCAGTCCCCACTCTGGAAACACCATATATTTT. The V call is TRBV27, the J call TRBJ1-3, with D hard to call. The CDR3 spans 13 residues. Trimming shortened V by 5 bases and J by 0 bases, and 5 bases separated the two germline ends. In germline, CDR1 is MNHEY, CDR2 SMNVEV (reference sequence).